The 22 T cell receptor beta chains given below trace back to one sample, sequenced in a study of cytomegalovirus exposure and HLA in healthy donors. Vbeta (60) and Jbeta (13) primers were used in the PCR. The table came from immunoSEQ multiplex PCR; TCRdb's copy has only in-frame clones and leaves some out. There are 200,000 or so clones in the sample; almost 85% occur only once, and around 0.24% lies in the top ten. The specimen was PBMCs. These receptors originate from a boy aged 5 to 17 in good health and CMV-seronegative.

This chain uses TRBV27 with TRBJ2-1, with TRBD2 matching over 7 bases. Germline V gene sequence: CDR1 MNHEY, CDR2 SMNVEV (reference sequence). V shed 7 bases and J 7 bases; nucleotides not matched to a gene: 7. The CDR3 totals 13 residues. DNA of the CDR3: TGTGCCAGCACCCAAAAAGCGGGGAATGAGCAGTTCTTC. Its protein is CASTQKAGNEQFF.

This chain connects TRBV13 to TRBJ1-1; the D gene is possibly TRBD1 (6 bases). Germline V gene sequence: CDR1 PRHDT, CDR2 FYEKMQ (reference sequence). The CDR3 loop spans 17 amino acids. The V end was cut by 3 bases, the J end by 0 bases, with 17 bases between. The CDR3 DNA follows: TGTGCCAGCAGCTTCCCTCGAGCCAGGGGAATGAACACTGAAGCTTTCTTT. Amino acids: CASSFPRARGMNTEAFF.

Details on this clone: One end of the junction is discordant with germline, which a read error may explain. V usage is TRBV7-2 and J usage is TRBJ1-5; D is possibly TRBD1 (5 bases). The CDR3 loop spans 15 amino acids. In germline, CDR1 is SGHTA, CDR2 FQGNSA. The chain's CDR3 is CASSLARGSSQPQHF. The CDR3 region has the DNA TGTGCCAGCAGCTTAGCGCGGGGGAGCAGTCAGCCCCAGCATTTT.

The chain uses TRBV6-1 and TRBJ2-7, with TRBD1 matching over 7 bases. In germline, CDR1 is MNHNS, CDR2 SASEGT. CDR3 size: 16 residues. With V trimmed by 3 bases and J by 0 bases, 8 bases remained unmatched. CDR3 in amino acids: CASSEGQPVHSYEQYF. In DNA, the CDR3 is TGTGCCAGCAGTGAGGGACAGCCTGTACACTCCTACGAGCAGTACTTC.

DNA for the CDR3: TGTGCCAGCACAGGCAGGTCGCACAATCAGCCCCAGCATTTT. Protein product: CASTGRSHNQPQHF. The J gene is TRBJ1-5, the V gene TRBV2, with unresolved D. Germline CDR1 reads SNHLY; CDR2 reads FYNNEI. V gave up 7 bases and J gave up 3 bases, with 13 bases separating them. The CDR3 loop spans 14 amino acids.

The CDR3 protein is CASSQGGGTAGYTF. The CDR3 nucleotides read TGCGCCAGCAGCCAAGGGGGAGGTACGGCTGGCTACACCTTC. This rearrangement joins TRBV4-3 to TRBJ1-2, with D unclear. V lost 1 base and J 7 bases, leaving 13 bases between the germline ends. Germline values: CDR1 LGHNA, CDR2 YSLEER. The CDR3 loop spans 14 amino acids.

The CDR3 nucleotides read TGTGCCAGCAGTGAGGGACAGGGGGTCTACAATGAGCAGTTCTTC. Its protein is CASSEGQGVYNEQFF. The chain employs TRBV2 and TRBJ2-1, with 11 bases lining up with TRBD1. CDR1 is SNHLY, CDR2 FYNNEI, per germline. V was clipped by 3 bases and J by 3 bases; unmatched bases: 1. CDR3 size: 15 residues.

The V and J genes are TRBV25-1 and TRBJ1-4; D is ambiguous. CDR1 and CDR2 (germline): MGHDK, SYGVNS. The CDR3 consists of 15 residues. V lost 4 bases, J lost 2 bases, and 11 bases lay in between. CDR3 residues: CASSAPGVTNEKLFF. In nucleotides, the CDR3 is TGTGCCAGCAGTGCCCCGGGAGTCACTAATGAAAAACTGTTTTTT.

This CDR3 is CASSIDGAGDYNEQFF. In DNA, the CDR3 is TGTGCCAGCAGCATAGACGGAGCGGGGGACTACAATGAGCAGTTCTTC. The chain uses TRBV9 and TRBJ2-1; TRBD2 agrees at 8 bases. CDR1 SGDLS and CDR2 YYNGEE come from the germline V gene. This CDR3 contains 16 residues. V was pared by 4 bases and J by 3 bases, with 9 bases of the junction left unmatched.

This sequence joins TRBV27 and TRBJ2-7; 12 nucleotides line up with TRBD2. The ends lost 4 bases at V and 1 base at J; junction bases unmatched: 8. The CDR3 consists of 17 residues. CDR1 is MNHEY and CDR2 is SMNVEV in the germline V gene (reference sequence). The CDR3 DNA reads TGTGCCAGCAGTTCAGGGACAGGACTAGCGGGATCCTACGAGCAGTACTTC. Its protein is CASSSGTGLAGSYEQYF.

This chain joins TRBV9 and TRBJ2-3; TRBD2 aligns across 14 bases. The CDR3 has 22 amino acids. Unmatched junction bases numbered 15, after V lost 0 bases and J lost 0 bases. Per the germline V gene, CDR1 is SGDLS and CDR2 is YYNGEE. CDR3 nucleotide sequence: TGTGCCAGCAGCGTAGCAATCCCAGGGACTAGCGGGGGAAGAACTAGCACAGATACGCAGTATTTT. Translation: CASSVAIPGTSGGRTSTDTQYF.

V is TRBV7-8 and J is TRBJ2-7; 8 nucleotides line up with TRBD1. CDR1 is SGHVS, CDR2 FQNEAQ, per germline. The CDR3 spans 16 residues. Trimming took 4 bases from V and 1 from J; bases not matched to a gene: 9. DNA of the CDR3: TGTGCCAGCAGCTCCTTTTCAGGGGGCGGATCCTACGAGCAGTACTTC. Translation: CASSSFSGGGSYEQYF. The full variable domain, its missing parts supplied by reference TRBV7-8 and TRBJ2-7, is GAGVSQSPRYKVAKRGQDVALRCDPISGHVSLFWYQQALGQGPEFLTYFQNEAQLDKSGLPSDRFFAERPEGSVSTLKIQRTQQEDSAVYLCASSSFSGGGSYEQYFGPGTRLTVT.

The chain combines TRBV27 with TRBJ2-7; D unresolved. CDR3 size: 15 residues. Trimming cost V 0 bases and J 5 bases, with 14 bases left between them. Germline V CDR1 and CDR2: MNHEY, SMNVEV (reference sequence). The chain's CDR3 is CASSLSLGRNHEQYF. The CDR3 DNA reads TGTGCCAGCAGTTTATCCCTGGGCAGAAACCACGAGCAGTACTTC.

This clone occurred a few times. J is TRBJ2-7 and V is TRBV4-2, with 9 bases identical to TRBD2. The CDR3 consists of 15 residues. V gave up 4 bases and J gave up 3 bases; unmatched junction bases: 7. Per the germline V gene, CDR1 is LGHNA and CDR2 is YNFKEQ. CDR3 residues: CASSPLAGGGYEQYF. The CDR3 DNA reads TGTGCCAGCAGCCCCCTGGCGGGAGGGGGCTACGAGCAGTACTTC.

This CDR3 reads CASSLWGHGYTF. DNA for the CDR3: TGTGCCAGTAGTCTTTGGGGGCATGGCTACACCTTC. The rearrangement joins TRBV19 to TRBJ1-2, with TRBD1 as a possible D gene (6 bases). Per germline, CDR1 LNHDA and CDR2 SQIVND (reference sequence). The CDR3 contains 12 residues. Trimming took off 5 bases at V and 6 bases at J, with 10 bases between the two ends.

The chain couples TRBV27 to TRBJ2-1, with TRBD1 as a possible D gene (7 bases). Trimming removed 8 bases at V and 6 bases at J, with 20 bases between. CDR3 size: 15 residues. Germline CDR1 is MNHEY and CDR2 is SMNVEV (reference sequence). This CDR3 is CASDHQGGGVNEQFF. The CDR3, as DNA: TGTGCCAGCGATCACCAGGGGGGAGGTGTCAATGAGCAGTTCTTC.

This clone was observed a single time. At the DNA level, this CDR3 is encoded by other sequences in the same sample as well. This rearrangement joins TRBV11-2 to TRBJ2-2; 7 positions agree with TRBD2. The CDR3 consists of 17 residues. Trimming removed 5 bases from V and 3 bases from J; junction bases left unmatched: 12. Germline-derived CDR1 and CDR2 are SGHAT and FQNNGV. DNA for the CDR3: TGTGCCAGCAGCCTTATCGGGGGGAGGACCTACACCGGGGAGCTGTTTTTT. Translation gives CASSLIGGRTYTGELFF. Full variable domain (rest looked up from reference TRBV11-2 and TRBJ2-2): EAGVAQSPRYKIIEKRQSVAFWCNPISGHATLYWYQQILGQGPKLLIQFQNNGVVDDSQLPKDRFSAERLKGVDSTLKIQPAKLEDSAVYLCASSLIGGRTYTGELFFGEGSRLTVL.

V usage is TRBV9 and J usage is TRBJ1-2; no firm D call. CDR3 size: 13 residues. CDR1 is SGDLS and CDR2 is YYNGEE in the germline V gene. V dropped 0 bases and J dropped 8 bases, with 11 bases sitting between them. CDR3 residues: CASSVVGGGGYTF. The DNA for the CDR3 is TGTGCCAGCAGCGTAGTAGGAGGAGGCGGCTACACCTTC.

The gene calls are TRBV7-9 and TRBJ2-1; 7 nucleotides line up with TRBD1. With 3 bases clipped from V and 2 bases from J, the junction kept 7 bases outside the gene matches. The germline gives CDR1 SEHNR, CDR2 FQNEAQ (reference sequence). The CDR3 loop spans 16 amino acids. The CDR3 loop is CASSFDRAGPYNEQFF. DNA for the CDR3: TGTGCCAGCAGCTTCGACAGGGCGGGCCCCTACAATGAGCAGTTCTTC.

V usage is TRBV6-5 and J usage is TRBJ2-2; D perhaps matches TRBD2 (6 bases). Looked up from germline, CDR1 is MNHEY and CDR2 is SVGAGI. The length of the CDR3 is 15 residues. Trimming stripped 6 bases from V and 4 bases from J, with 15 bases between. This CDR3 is CASSRGLRSTGELFF. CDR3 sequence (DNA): TGTGCCAGCAGCCGGGGACTGCGGTCCACCGGGGAGCTGTTTTTT.

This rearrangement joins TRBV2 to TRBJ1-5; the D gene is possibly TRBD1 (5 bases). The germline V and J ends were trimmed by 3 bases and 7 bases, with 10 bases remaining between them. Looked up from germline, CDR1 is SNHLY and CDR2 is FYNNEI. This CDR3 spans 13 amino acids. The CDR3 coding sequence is TGTGCCAGCAGTGATGACAGTGACCAGCCCCAGCATTTT. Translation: CASSDDSDQPQHF.

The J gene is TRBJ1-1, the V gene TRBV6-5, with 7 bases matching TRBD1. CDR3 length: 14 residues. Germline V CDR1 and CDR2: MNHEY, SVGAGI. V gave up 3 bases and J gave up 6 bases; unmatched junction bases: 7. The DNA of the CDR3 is TGTGCCAGCAGTTATTCACAGGGGATCGCTGAAGCTTTCTTT. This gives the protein CASSYSQGIAEAFF.